Presented here are 21 T cell receptor beta chains from one specimen sequenced in a study of blood T cell repertoires in COVID-19 (dated by TCRdb to the early 2020s). The library came from the immunoSEQ multiplex PCR assay. As stored in TCRdb, this immuneACCESS dataset retains in-frame rearrangements with V and J assigned. A fraction of the clones does not appear; measured against another copy, unresolved V genes explain less than half of the discrepancy, and the remainder lacks a known reason. Present in this sample are over 250,000 clones, around 89% of which were seen just once. The leading ten clones occupy just under 1% of the sample. The sequencing sample was made of peripheral blood. These receptors were obtained from a woman between 35 and 50 years old who had recovered from COVID-19.

The chain has TRBV3-1 (or the pseudogene TRBV3-2) and TRBJ2-2; D not resolved. CDR1 and CDR2 from the germline V gene are LGHDT and YNNKEL (reference sequence). Between the trimmed V and J ends, which lost 0 bases and 8 bases, there was a span of 10 bases. The CDR3 contains 14 residues. CDR3 region: CASSQDMGPGELFF. The CDR3 nucleotides read TGTGCCAGCAGCCAAGATATGGGCCCTGGGGAGCTGTTTTTT.

The chain employs TRBV6-5 and TRBJ1-1, with a possible D match to TRBD1 (5 bases). The V gene lost 2 bases and the J gene lost 3 bases, with 10 bases spanning the gap. Germline values: CDR1 MNHEY, CDR2 SVGAGI. This CDR3 is 14 amino acids long. The CDR3: CASSYRAGYTEAFF. CDR3 bases: TGTGCCAGCAGTTACAGGGCAGGGTACACTGAAGCTTTCTTT.

This sequence joins TRBV18 and TRBJ1-2; D may be TRBD1 (5 bases). The V end lost 1 base, the J end lost 8 bases, and 14 bases lay between the germline ends. Germline V gene lookup returns CDR1 KGHSH and CDR2 LQKENI. The CDR3 runs 14 residues. CDR3 amino acids: CASSPLGQMGGYTF. DNA for the CDR3: TGTGCCAGCTCACCACTTGGACAAATGGGGGGCTACACCTTC.

This clone was detected only once. The V and J genes are TRBV3-1 (or the pseudogene TRBV3-2) and TRBJ1-2, with 9 positions matching TRBD1. V gave up 4 bases and J gave up 4 bases; unmatched junction bases: 7. CDR1 and CDR2 from the germline V gene are LGHDT and YNNKEL (reference sequence). The CDR3 is 15 amino acids. This CDR3 is CASSRTDRGPYGYTF. The CDR3 coding sequence is TGTGCCAGCAGCCGCACGGACAGGGGACCCTATGGCTACACCTTC.

V gene TRBV7-2 combines with J gene TRBJ1-6; D may be TRBD1 (5 bases). Germline loops: CDR1 SGHTA, CDR2 FQGNSA. V was shortened by 0 bases and J by 10 bases, with 22 bases between the two germline ends. The CDR3 consists of 18 residues. CDR3 residues: CASSLAPPGGGWDSPLHF. In DNA, the CDR3 is TGTGCCAGCAGCTTAGCGCCCCCCGGCGGGGGGTGGGACTCACCCCTCCACTTT. The full variable domain, with the rest looked up from reference TRBV7-2 and TRBJ1-6, is GAGVSQSPSNKVTEKGKDVELRCDPISGHTALYWYRQSLGQGLEFLIYFQGNSAPDKSGLPSDRFSAERTGGSVSTLTIQRTQQEDSAVYLCASSLAPPGGGWDSPLHFGNGTRLTVT.

V usage is TRBV4-1 and J usage is TRBJ1-5; tentative D call: TRBD1 (5 bases). Deletions cut 4 bases from V and 2 bases from J, with 21 bases between. The CDR3 covers 18 residues. Germline CDR1 reads MGHRA; CDR2 reads YSYEKL. CDR3 protein: CASSPFEVSGRRNQPQHF. The CDR3 nucleotides are TGCGCCAGCAGCCCCTTCGAGGTGTCAGGGAGGCGCAATCAGCCCCAGCATTTT.

The chain's CDR3 is CATSRGGRGSTEAFF. CDR3 nucleotide sequence: TGTGCCACCAGCAGAGGAGGGCGAGGGAGCACTGAAGCTTTCTTT. The chain carries TRBV15 and TRBJ1-1; D gene uncertain. This CDR3 has 15 amino acids. Per germline, CDR1 LNHNV and CDR2 YYDKDF (reference sequence). The germline V and J ends were trimmed by 1 base and 4 bases, with 13 bases remaining between them.

The sample holds a few counts of this clone. V is TRBV19 and J is TRBJ1-5; the match to TRBD1 covers 8 bases. The CDR3 totals 15 residues. Germline assignment: CDR1 LNHDA and CDR2 SQIVND (reference sequence). V lost 7 bases, J lost 2 bases, and 7 bases stayed unmatched. The CDR3 DNA reads TGTGCCAGTATACCCCAGGGGGCGGGCAATCAGCCCCAGCATTTT. This codes for CASIPQGAGNQPQHF.

V and J are TRBV10-1 and TRBJ1-3; D is perhaps TRBD1 (6 bases). The germline V gene encodes CDR1 WNHNN and CDR2 SYGVQD (reference sequence). CDR3 length equals 20 residues. The V end was cut by 3 bases, the J end by 9 bases, with 33 bases between. DNA for the CDR3: TGCGCCAGCAGTGATTGGCACAGGGTTGGTTCGAAACCTGGATCGGGCACCATATATTTT. Translation: CASSDWHRVGSKPGSGTIYF.

The chain has TRBV27 and TRBJ1-1, with TRBD1 as a possible D gene (6 bases). The CDR3 spans 19 residues. Per germline, CDR1 MNHEY and CDR2 SMNVEV (reference sequence). V shed 1 base and J shed 0 bases, with 21 bases lying between them. The chain's CDR3 is CASSLFGRGKATMNTEAFF. In nucleotides, the CDR3 is TGTGCCAGCAGTTTATTCGGCAGGGGCAAGGCCACCATGAACACTGAAGCTTTCTTT.

The rearrangement uses TRBV7-8 and TRBJ2-7, with 9 bases lining up with TRBD1. The CDR3 loop spans 17 amino acids. Germline V gene lookup returns CDR1 SGHVS and CDR2 FQNEAQ. Trimming took 5 bases from V and 5 from J; bases not matched to a gene: 16. The CDR3 loop reads CASSSWPTGGAPHEQYV. The DNA for the CDR3 is TGTGCCAGCAGCAGCTGGCCCACAGGGGGCGCCCCCCACGAGCAGTACGTC.

The chain joins TRBV27 to TRBJ2-1; 12 bases align to TRBD1. The CDR3 is made up of 16 amino acids. Per the germline V gene, CDR1 is MNHEY and CDR2 is SMNVEV (reference sequence). The V and J ends lost 2 bases and 7 bases, in that order; junction bases with no gene match: 6. In DNA form, the CDR3 reads TGTGCCAGCAGTTTAAGGGGACAGGGGGCGGGGAATGAGCAGTTCTTC. It yields the protein CASSLRGQGAGNEQFF.

The chain uses TRBV6-5 and TRBJ1-1; D is undetermined. V was shortened by 6 bases and J by 4 bases, with 12 bases between the two germline ends. The CDR3 runs to 13 residues. Germline loops: CDR1 MNHEY, CDR2 SVGAGI. The CDR3 nucleotides are TGTGCCAGCAGAGCAGAGGTGGTCACTGAAGCTTTCTTT. Amino acid sequence: CASRAEVVTEAFF.

The chain carries TRBV19 and TRBJ2-1; 12 bases fit TRBD1. CDR1 is LNHDA and CDR2 is SQIVND in the germline V gene (reference sequence). With 10 bases clipped from V and 8 bases from J, the junction kept 9 bases outside the gene matches. This CDR3 contains 14 residues. CDR3 amino acids: CATTGGTGGDEQFF. Written as DNA, the CDR3 is TGTGCCACCACGGGCGGGACAGGGGGCGATGAGCAGTTCTTC.

The chain links TRBV19 to TRBJ1-6, with TRBD1 identical over 10 bases. Germline loops: CDR1 LNHDA, CDR2 SQIVND (reference sequence). The V segment lost 3 bases and the J segment 6 bases; nucleotides outside the gene matches: 2. The CDR3 contains 15 residues. The CDR3 bases are TGTGCCAGTAGTATCGGGACAGGGGCTAATTCACCCCTCCACTTT. Translated, it gives CASSIGTGANSPLHF.

This rearrangement joins TRBV27 to TRBJ2-5, with 8 bases identical to TRBD2. This CDR3 region has 14 residues. J was trimmed by 5 bases and V by 8 bases; bases with no gene match: 10. Germline lookup yields CDR1 MNHEY and CDR2 SMNVEV (reference sequence). CDR3: CASRGGSERETQYF. The CDR3 DNA sequence: TGTGCCAGCCGGGGGGGCAGCGAACGGGAGACCCAGTACTTC.

This chain uses TRBV5-4 with TRBJ1-1, with D hard to call. Germline V gene sequence: CDR1 SGHNT, CDR2 YYREEE (reference sequence). The CDR3 extends over 11 amino acids. Trimming took 4 bases from V and 1 from J, leaving 2 bases between them. Here the CDR3 reads CASSRNTEAFF. CDR3 nucleotide sequence: TGTGCCAGCAGCCGGAACACTGAAGCTTTCTTT. Combining the CDR3 with reference TRBV5-4 and TRBJ1-1 gives the whole variable domain ETGVTQSPTHLIKTRGQQVTLRCSSQSGHNTVSWYQQALGQGPQFIFQYYREEENGRGNFPPRFSGLQFPNYSSELNVNALELDDSALYLCASSRNTEAFFGQGTRLTVV.

The genes are TRBV24-1 and TRBJ2-1; 14 bases align to TRBD2. The V gene end was trimmed by 5 bases and the J gene end by 0 bases; junction bases not matched to a gene: 2. The CDR3 contains 17 residues. CDR1 is KGHDR and CDR2 is SFDVKD in the germline V gene. The CDR3 loop is CATSGLAGGRSYNEQFF. DNA of the CDR3: TGTGCCACCAGTGGACTAGCGGGAGGGCGCTCCTACAATGAGCAGTTCTTC.

CDR3 protein: CASAGGNSPLHF. CDR3 DNA: TGTGCCAGCGCTGGAGGTAATTCACCCCTCCACTTT. V is TRBV6-6 and J is TRBJ1-6; no clear D gene. There are 12 residues in the CDR3. CDR1 and CDR2 (germline): MNHNY, SVGAGI (reference sequence). Trimming took 8 bases from V and 6 from J, leaving 8 bases between them.

The V gene is TRBV24-1, the J gene TRBJ2-3; 9 positions agree with TRBD2. Trimming at V came to 1 base and at J to 6 bases, leaving 7 bases not matched to a gene. This CDR3 is 16 amino acids long. Looked up from germline, CDR1 is KGHDR and CDR2 is SFDVKD. The CDR3 reads CATSDFGGRGADTQYF. For the CDR3, the DNA is TGTGCCACCAGTGATTTCGGCGGGAGGGGAGCGGATACGCAGTATTTT.

J is TRBJ2-1 and V is TRBV30; maybe TRBD2 (6 bases). CDR3 length equals 13 residues. Trimming stripped 4 bases from V and 4 bases from J, with 11 bases between. Germline CDR1 reads GTSNPN; CDR2 reads SVGIG (reference sequence). CDR3 sequence reads: CAWNWRGYNEQFF. Written as DNA, the CDR3 is TGTGCCTGGAATTGGAGGGGTTACAATGAGCAGTTCTTC.